Given below is one T cell receptor beta chain in context. The data were taken from a study of blood T cell repertoires in COVID-19. At the level of the study: Material from acute and convalescent COVID-19 was sourced from the United States, Italy and Spain.

Methods used by the authors: Amplified reference gene primers provided the basis for estimating nucleated cell counts. The data were produced by immunoSEQ multiplex PCR, yet TCRdb's version contains in-frame clones alone and is incomplete. D and trimming were read from the DNA, whereas the V and J calls and clone size are those reported in that table. The data show over 150,000 clones, around nine tenths seen once. The CDR3 has 15 residues. CDR1 is SGHAT, CDR2 FQNNGV, per germline. Deletions cut 5 bases from V and 4 bases from J, with 15 bases between. This TCR derives from a woman aged 18-30 years who had recovered from COVID-19. The V gene is TRBV11-2, the J gene TRBJ2-1, with D tentatively TRBD2 (6 bases). The sequenced material came from peripheral blood. CDR3 protein: CASSAVTGAYNEQFF. The CDR3, as DNA: TGTGCCAGCAGCGCCGTAACGGGAGCGTACAATGAGCAGTTCTTC.